This T cell receptor beta chain was recovered during a study of blood T cell repertoires in COVID-19 (dated by TCRdb to 2018 to 2020). Turning to the overall study: The collaborator samples originated in the United States, Italy and Spain and spanned the acute and convalescent phases of COVID-19. The material from the prospective study consisted of cDNA or gDNA derived from T cells, B-cell-depleted T cells, or PBMCs. Subjects who had been exposed to COVID-19, were actively infected with it, or had recovered from it provided the deeply sampled blood TCRbeta repertoires that made up the dataset. The repertoires were made available in a free public database intended to serve as a resource for research on the immune response to SARS-CoV-2. Samples were obtained from the ongoing ImmuneRACE study (first 160 participants) and from some 1,300 subjects provided by 6 global collaborators. A de-identified subject ID, COVID-19 status, age in years and sex were almost always included in the sample metadata. Where available, HLA class I and class II types were obtained from metadata supplied by the sample provider rather than from assay-based typing.

CDR1 and CDR2 were assigned from the germline V gene as SQVTM and ANQGSEA. The cysteine opens and the valine closes a CDR3 of 13 amino acids. The sequence is cut down to CDR3 DNA, 39 bases in frame from base 1. V and J are trimmed by 7 bases and 2 bases, and the gene matches miss 3 bases of the junction. One collaborating source in Seattle enrolled patients during active infection and followed them longitudinally through the course of disease. The collaborating institutions used their own protocols to collect whole blood in K2EDTA tubes. For TCRbeta analysis, collaborator samples were shipped as frozen whole blood, as isolated PBMCs, or as DNA extracted from either sample type. Concerning this clone itself: It has no known antigen specificity. The sample holds no much larger clone one base away, and base qualities are not on file.

The paper as a whole reports these results and caveats: The quantity of clinical and demographic metadata differed by source and by participant and was supplied without curation.

The immunoSEQ Assay, a bias-controlled multiplex PCR, was used to amplify TCRbeta CDR3 regions from genomic DNA. From the authors' description of their analysis: Within the assay, amplification of reference gene primers was used to estimate how many nucleated cells each sample contained. Sequence reads were collapsed and filtered to measure the absolute abundance of every unique TCRbeta CDR3 rearrangement. For each sample, productive Simpson clonality was calculated by taking the square root of Simpson's diversity index across productive rearrangements. TCRdb obtained this table from immuneACCESS and retained in-frame rearrangements with V and J assigned. These tables miss some clones; where compared with another copy, unresolved V genes account for less than half of the shortfall, and the remainder is unexplained. The DNA was the basis for D and trimming; V, J and clone size are from that table. Recorded for this sample are approximately 120,000 clones; 92% of them occurred a single time. The ten biggest clones cover just over 2% of the sample.

This receptor chain uses TRBV29-1 and TRBJ2-7; TRBD2 lines up with 12 middle nucleotides. Sequenced material: peripheral blood. The source is a man aged 45 to 65 with COVID-19, enrolled during active disease. The CDR3 reads as follows: CSDRLAGAYEQYV. The DNA sequence is as follows: TGCAGCGACCGACTAGCGGGAGCCTACGAGCAGTACGTC.